These T cell receptor beta chains were read from a single sample in a study of OX40 agonist ivuxolimab in advanced cancers. The repertoire was sequenced with immunoSEQ multiplex PCR; TCRdb's copy has only in-frame clones and lacks some. This sample has about 59,000 clones, with 75% to 90% found just once. Sequenced here: CD4+ or CD8+ T cells sorted from blood, sampled in a trial of the OX40 agonist ivuxolimab. Receptors originate from an adult with an advanced solid tumor such as melanoma, head and neck, liver or kidney cancer. Each CDR3 is given with its conserved first and last residue. D genes are given only for firm matches. Only part of the rows carry a size: once, few, many, or a class if the clone is expanded.

clone size: -
CDR3 length: 11
J gene: TRBJ2-4
V gene: TRBV7-2
D gene: TRBD2
CDR3 DNA: TGTGCCAGCAGCTTACGGGGGGATCGGTACTTC
CDR3 protein: CASSLRGDRYF

clone size: -
CDR3 length: 16
J gene: TRBJ1-1
V gene: TRBV7-7
D gene: TRBD1
CDR3 DNA: TGTGCCAGCAGACCAACAGGGGGCGGAGAGTGGGGTGAAGCTTTCTTT
CDR3 protein: CASRPTGGGEWGEAFF

clone size: once
CDR3 length: 13
J gene: TRBJ1-2
V gene: TRBV6-5
D gene: TRBD1
CDR3 DNA: TGTGCCAGCAGTTTTCCGGGACAGGGTTTCTACACCTTC
CDR3 protein: CASSFPGQGFYTF

clone size: -
CDR3 length: 15
J gene: TRBJ1-1
V gene: TRBV29-1
D gene: -
CDR3 DNA: TGCAGCGCCAACCCTTTCACGGGCCTGGACACTGAAGCTTTCTTT
CDR3 protein: CSANPFTGLDTEAFF

clone size: -
CDR3 length: 15
J gene: TRBJ2-1
V gene: TRBV9
D gene: -
CDR3 DNA: TGTGCCAGCAGCGTAGCCGGGTCGCGGGTGAATGAGCAGTTCTTC
CDR3 protein: CASSVAGSRVNEQFF

clone size: -
CDR3 length: 13
J gene: TRBJ1-5
V gene: TRBV6-6
D gene: -
CDR3 DNA: TGTGCCAGCAGTTACTCAAGCAATCAGCCCCAGCATTTT
CDR3 protein: CASSYSSNQPQHF

clone size: -
CDR3 length: 16
J gene: TRBJ2-7
V gene: TRBV10-3
D gene: -
CDR3 DNA: TGTGCCATCAGTGAGTCGAACGGAAAAAGCTCCTACGAGCAGTACTTC
CDR3 protein: CAISESNGKSSYEQYF

clone size: -
CDR3 length: 15
J gene: TRBJ1-4
V gene: TRBV25-1
D gene: TRBD1
CDR3 DNA: TGTGCCAGCAGTGAGGCGGGACAGATAAATGAAAAACTGTTTTTT
CDR3 protein: CASSEAGQINEKLFF

clone size: -
CDR3 length: 13
J gene: TRBJ1-2
V gene: TRBV19
D gene: -
CDR3 DNA: TGTGCCAGTAGTATGCGGACAGTTTATGGCTACACCTTC
CDR3 protein: CASSMRTVYGYTF

clone size: -
CDR3 length: 18
J gene: TRBJ2-2
V gene: TRBV10-3
D gene: TRBD2
CDR3 DNA: TGTGCCATCAGTAGCGAAGTGACTAGCGGGAGTAGCACCGGGGAGCTGTTTTTT
CDR3 protein: CAISSEVTSGSSTGELFF

clone size: -
CDR3 length: 16
J gene: TRBJ1-2
V gene: TRBV27
D gene: TRBD1
CDR3 DNA: TGTGCCAGCAGAATTCCTGGGACAGGGGGCAACTATGGCTACACCTTC
CDR3 protein: CASRIPGTGGNYGYTF

clone size: -
CDR3 length: 15
J gene: TRBJ2-1
V gene: TRBV6-6
D gene: -
CDR3 DNA: TGTGCCAGCATTCTGGGTGGGAGCATTCAAAATGAGCAGTTCTTC
CDR3 protein: CASILGGSIQNEQFF

clone size: -
CDR3 length: 15
J gene: TRBJ1-2
V gene: TRBV5-5
D gene: -
CDR3 DNA: TGTGCCAGCAGCTTGGAGTTGCGGACAGAGTATGGCTACACCTTC
CDR3 protein: CASSLELRTEYGYTF

clone size: -
CDR3 length: 13
J gene: TRBJ1-2
V gene: TRBV4-1
D gene: -
CDR3 DNA: TGCGCCAGCAGCTATCTCCCTCAGGGTGGCTACACCTTC
CDR3 protein: CASSYLPQGGYTF

clone size: -
CDR3 length: 15
J gene: TRBJ1-2
V gene: TRBV7-2
D gene: TRBD1
CDR3 DNA: TGTGCCAGCAGCTTAGGGCAGGGGGGGTCAGGCGGCTACACCTTC
CDR3 protein: CASSLGQGGSGGYTF

clone size: -
CDR3 length: 12
J gene: TRBJ1-1
V gene: TRBV30
D gene: -
CDR3 DNA: TGTGCCTGGAGACCCCAGAACACTGAAGCTTTCTTT
CDR3 protein: CAWRPQNTEAFF

clone size: -
CDR3 length: 19
J gene: TRBJ2-5
V gene: TRBV7-8
D gene: TRBD2
CDR3 DNA: TGTGCCAGCAGCTTATTAAACGGACTAGCGGGGGGGATACAAGAGACCCAGTACTTC
CDR3 protein: CASSLLNGLAGGIQETQYF

clone size: -
CDR3 length: 11
J gene: TRBJ1-1
V gene: TRBV30
D gene: -
CDR3 DNA: TGTGCCTGGAGGACACCGGCTAAGGCTTTCTTT
CDR3 protein: CAWRTPAKAFF

clone size: -
CDR3 length: 14
J gene: TRBJ1-2
V gene: TRBV5-1
D gene: -
CDR3 DNA: TGCGCCAGCAGCTTGACCTGGGGGGGCGGTGGCTACACCTTC
CDR3 protein: CASSLTWGGGGYTF